The 12 T cell receptor beta chains listed next were all sequenced from one sample in a study of OX40 agonist ivuxolimab in advanced cancers. Some clones are missing from TCRdb's copy, which holds only in-frame ones; the method was immunoSEQ multiplex PCR. The sample has approximately 60,000 clones; 82% are singletons. Sequenced here: CD4+ or CD8+ T cells sorted from blood, sampled in a trial of the OX40 agonist ivuxolimab. The receptors derive from an adult with an advanced solid tumor such as melanoma, head and neck, liver or kidney cancer.

The chain has TRBV7-2 and TRBJ1-1, with no clear D. Trimming left V 5 bases short and J 5 bases short, with 18 bases between. This CDR3 is 15 amino acids long. The V gene's germline CDR1 is SGHTA and CDR2 FQGNSA. The CDR3 sequence: CASSPSRGVETEAFF. The CDR3 coding sequence is TGTGCCAGCAGCCCAAGCCGGGGTGTTGAGACTGAAGCTTTCTTT.

The chain joins TRBV27 to TRBJ2-1, with 8 bases identical to TRBD2. The length of the CDR3 is 14 residues. Germline trimming cut 4 bases from V and 4 bases from J; bases unmatched to any gene: 3. Germline V gives CDR1 MNHEY, CDR2 SMNVEV (reference sequence). The CDR3 DNA sequence: TGTGCCAGCAGTTACGGCGGGGGGTACAATGAGCAGTTCTTC. Its translation: CASSYGGGYNEQFF.

This clone was seen just once. This chain links TRBV27 with TRBJ2-3; 9 nucleotides agree with TRBD2. Germline V gene data show CDR1 as MNHEY and CDR2 as SMNVEV (reference sequence). V lost 7 bases and J lost 4; bases outside the gene matches: 6. This CDR3 is built from 14 residues. CDR3 DNA: TGTGCCAGCATGGGCGGGAGGGCCCCAGATACGCAGTATTTT. Translated: CASMGGRAPDTQYF.

This clone came up a few times. V gene TRBV7-2 combines with J gene TRBJ1-1; D not certain. The CDR3 runs to 12 residues. Germline CDR1 and CDR2: SGHTA and FQGNSA. The V and J ends lost 9 bases and 4 bases respectively, with 12 bases between them. The CDR3 is CASTPGVTEAFF. The CDR3 DNA reads as TGTGCCAGTACGCCCGGGGTCACTGAAGCTTTCTTT. Full variable domain (outside the CDR3, taken from reference TRBV7-2 and TRBJ1-1): GAGVSQSPSNKVTEKGKDVELRCDPISGHTALYWYRQSLGQGLEFLIYFQGNSAPDKSGLPSDRFSAERTGGSVSTLTIQRTQQEDSAVYLCASTPGVTEAFFGQGTRLTVV.

CDR3 sequence (DNA): TGTGCCAGCAGTGACGGTGTCAGGGGCTACACCTTC. As protein: CASSDGVRGYTF. The V and J genes are TRBV25-1 and TRBJ1-2, with no clear D. Germline V CDR1 and CDR2: MGHDK, SYGVNS. The V and J ends lost 3 bases and 8 bases respectively, with 10 bases between them. The CDR3 length is 12 residues.

The J gene is TRBJ2-1, the V gene TRBV27; D is uncertain. Germline V gene lookup returns CDR1 MNHEY and CDR2 SMNVEV (reference sequence). Between the trimmed V and J ends, which lost 2 bases and 0 bases, there was a span of 8 bases. There are 15 residues in the CDR3. Here the CDR3 reads CASSLIGYSYNEQFF. The CDR3 nucleotides are TGTGCCAGCAGTTTAATAGGTTACTCCTACAATGAGCAGTTCTTC.

J is TRBJ1-2 and V is TRBV2; tentative D call: TRBD1 (5 bases). V shed 1 base and J shed 5 bases, with 8 bases lying between them. The CDR3 totals 13 residues. Germline CDR1 is SNHLY and CDR2 is FYNNEI. The chain's CDR3 is CASSEGDGYGYTF. CDR3 sequence (DNA): TGTGCCAGCAGTGAAGGGGACGGTTATGGCTACACCTTC.

This clone was found a few times. The chain recombines TRBV6-1 with TRBJ2-7, with D hard to call. Germline CDR1 MNHNS, CDR2 SASEGT. The V end lost 8 bases, the J end lost 4 bases, and 12 bases lay between the germline ends. The CDR3 consists of 12 residues. CDR3 region: CASGPTTYEQYF. CDR3 bases: TGTGCCAGCGGACCGACGACGTACGAGCAGTACTTC.

The V call is TRBV11-2, the J call TRBJ1-3, with D perhaps matching TRBD1 (6 bases). The V gene's germline CDR1 is SGHAT and CDR2 FQNNGV. This CDR3 is built from 16 residues. V gave up 7 bases and J gave up 5 bases, with 21 bases separating them. The CDR3 loop reads CASKPLDSKIRNTIYF. The CDR3 nucleotides are TGTGCCAGCAAACCGCTGGACAGCAAAATTCGAAACACCATATATTTT.

This chain connects TRBV29-1 to TRBJ2-2, with D unresolved. Per germline, CDR1 SQVTM and CDR2 ANQGSEA. The CDR3 runs 12 residues. CDR3 region: CCVTVNTGELFF. DNA for the CDR3: TGCTGTGTGACGGTTAACACCGGGGAGCTGTTTTTT.

The chain recombines TRBV6-1 with TRBJ1-1; TRBD1 is a possible D gene (5 bases). The germline gives CDR1 MNHNS, CDR2 SASEGT. V gave up 1 base and J gave up 7 bases, with 22 bases separating them. The CDR3 has 17 residues. The CDR3 spells CASSEDPRGAGSIEAFF. The CDR3 DNA sequence: TGTGCCAGCAGTGAAGACCCCCGAGGGGCAGGATCAATTGAAGCTTTCTTT.

This chain connects TRBV9 to TRBJ2-1, with TRBD1 matching over 8 bases. The CDR3 is 12 amino acids. V shed 3 bases and J 8 bases; nucleotides not matched to a gene: 1. Germline-derived CDR1 and CDR2 are SGDLS and YYNGEE. CDR3 DNA sequence: TGTGCCAGCAGCGGACAGGGGTATGAGCAGTTCTTC. This gives the protein CASSGQGYEQFF. Looking up the rest from reference TRBV9 and TRBJ2-1 gives the full variable domain: DSGVTQTPKHLITATGQRVTLRCSPRSGDLSVYWYQQSLDQGLQFLIQYYNGEERAKGNILERFSAQQFPDLHSELNLSSLELGDSALYFCASSGQGYEQFFGPGTRLTVL.